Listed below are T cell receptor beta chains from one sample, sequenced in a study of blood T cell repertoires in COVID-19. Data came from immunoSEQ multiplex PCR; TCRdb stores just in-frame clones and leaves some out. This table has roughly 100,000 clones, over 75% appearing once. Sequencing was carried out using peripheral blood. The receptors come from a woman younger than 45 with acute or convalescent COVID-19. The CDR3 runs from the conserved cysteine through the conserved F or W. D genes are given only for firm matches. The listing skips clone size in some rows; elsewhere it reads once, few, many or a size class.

CATSRDKLTGEKLFF	TGTGCCACCAGCAGAGATAAATTAACAGGGGAAAAACTGTTTTTT	NA	TRBV15	TRBJ1-4	NA
CASRAGNNEQYF	TGCGCCAGCAGGGCAGGGAATAACGAGCAGTACTTC	NA	TRBV10-2	TRBJ2-7	NA
CASSANRGNQPQHF	TGTGCCAGTAGTGCGAACAGGGGCAATCAGCCCCAGCATTTT	NA	TRBV19	TRBJ1-5	NA
CASSASGVGSPLHF	TGCGCCAGCAGCGCCAGCGGGGTTGGGTCACCCCTCCACTTT	NA	TRBV5-1	TRBJ1-6	NA
CASSLRGQGELFF	TGTGCCAGCAGTTTAAGGGGACAGGGGGAGCTGTTTTTT	TRBD1	TRBV27	TRBJ2-2	NA
CASNPWDTVNQPQHF	TGTGCCAGCAATCCCTGGGACACAGTCAATCAGCCCCAGCATTTT	NA	TRBV6-6	TRBJ1-5	NA
CASRRTVMSYEQYF	TGTGCCAGCAGACGAACTGTGATGAGCTACGAGCAGTACTTC	NA	TRBV28	TRBJ2-7	few
CASSERGGSNTGELFF	TGCGCCAGCAGCGAGCGGGGAGGTTCGAACACCGGGGAGCTGTTTTTT	TRBD2	TRBV5-1	TRBJ2-2	NA
CASSLDRGYGYTF	TGTGCCAGCAGCTTGGACAGGGGCTATGGCTACACCTTC	TRBD1	TRBV5-6	TRBJ1-2	NA
CASSLAGAGNTIYF	TGTGCCAGCAGCTTAGCAGGGGCTGGAAACACCATATATTTT	NA	TRBV11-3	TRBJ1-3	NA
CSVGTGNQPQHF	TGCAGCGTTGGAACAGGCAATCAGCCCCAGCATTTT	NA	TRBV29-1	TRBJ1-5	NA
CASSNILAGGPSEQFF	TGTGCCAGCAGCAATATTCTAGCGGGGGGGCCCAGTGAGCAGTTCTTC	TRBD2	TRBV11-2	TRBJ2-1	NA
CASSSDRDNQPQHF	TGTGCCAGCAGTTCAGACAGAGACAATCAGCCCCAGCATTTT	NA	TRBV27	TRBJ1-5	NA
CASRAQGELFF	TGTGCCAGCAGGGCACAGGGGGAGCTGTTTTTT	NA	TRBV2	TRBJ2-2	once
CASSLSYQGARNTEAFF	TGTGCCAGCAGCTTATCCTACCAGGGGGCCCGGAACACTGAAGCTTTCTTT	TRBD1	TRBV11-3	TRBJ1-1	NA
CAWSSGNGGPTEAFF	TGTGCCTGGAGTTCTGGTAACGGGGGTCCCACTGAAGCTTTCTTT	NA	TRBV30	TRBJ1-1	NA
CASSLDLRGAGANVLTF	TGTGCCAGCAGCTTAGACCTCCGCGGGGCCGGGGCCAACGTCCTGACTTTC	NA	TRBV7-2	TRBJ2-6	NA
CASSRDRGTSPLHF	TGTGCCAGCTCCCGGGACAGGGGGACATCACCCCTCCACTTT	TRBD1	TRBV18	TRBJ1-6	NA
CASSVLAAIHEQYF	TGTGCCAGCAGCGTCTTGGCTGCCATCCACGAGCAGTACTTC	NA	TRBV5-6	TRBJ2-7	NA
CASSPTSFHTQYF	TGTGCCAGCAGCCCCACTAGTTTCCATACGCAGTATTTT	NA	TRBV7-9	TRBJ2-3	NA
CASSPGTSLSGELFF	TGCGCCAGCAGCCCCGGGACTAGCCTCTCCGGGGAGCTGTTTTTT	TRBD2	TRBV5-1	TRBJ2-2	many
CASSFSGGYTDTQYF	TGTGCCAGCAGTTTTAGCGGGGGGTACACAGATACGCAGTATTTT	TRBD2	TRBV28	TRBJ2-3	NA
CAISADRVPNYGYTF	TGTGCCATCAGTGCTGACAGGGTTCCTAACTATGGCTACACCTTC	TRBD1	TRBV10-3	TRBJ1-2	NA
CASSFIGGSGEWTDTQYF	TGTGCCAGCAGTTTTATCGGGGGGTCGGGCGAGTGGACAGATACGCAGTATTTT	TRBD2	TRBV28	TRBJ2-3	NA
CASSPRKALGTDTQYF	TGTGCCAGCAGCCCCCGTAAAGCCCTAGGCACAGATACGCAGTATTTT	NA	TRBV13	TRBJ2-3	NA
CASGLAYLTGDQPQHF	TGTGCTAGTGGTTTGGCCTACCTGACAGGGGATCAGCCCCAGCATTTT	TRBD1	TRBV12-5	TRBJ1-5	NA
CASSHGGVFEQYF	TGTGCCAGCAGCCACGGGGGTGTCTTCGAGCAGTACTTC	NA	TRBV3-1/TRBV3-2	TRBJ2-7	NA
CASSEALLGLGVLDGYTF	TGTGCCAGCAGTGAAGCGCTTCTGGGTTTGGGCGTCTTGGATGGCTACACCTTC	NA	TRBV6-1	TRBJ1-2	NA
CASSQRGLGQPQHF	TGCGCCAGCAGCCAAAGGGGCTTGGGTCAGCCCCAGCATTTT	NA	TRBV4-1	TRBJ1-5	NA
CASSYNSGNTIYF	TGTGCCAGCAGCTATAACTCTGGAAACACCATATATTTT	NA	TRBV5-5	TRBJ1-3	NA
CASSRRVGGGYTF	TGTGCCAGCAGCCGGAGGGTTGGCGGTGGCTACACCTTC	NA	TRBV12-3/TRBV12-4	TRBJ1-2	NA
CASSVDRSNEKLFF	TGTGCCAGCAGTGTGGACAGGAGTAATGAAAAACTGTTTTTT	TRBD1	TRBV2	TRBJ1-4	once
CASSPGGSGANVLTF	TGTGCCAGCAGCCCCGGGGGGTCCGGGGCCAACGTCCTGACTTTC	TRBD2	TRBV7-3	TRBJ2-6	once
CASRDGGENQPQHF	TGTGCCAGCAGGGACGGAGGCGAAAATCAGCCCCAGCATTTT	NA	TRBV28	TRBJ1-5	NA
CAWRPRGAGNSPLHF	TGTGCCTGGAGGCCCCGAGGTGCTGGAAATTCACCCCTCCACTTT	NA	TRBV30	TRBJ1-6	NA
CASSSGQPNSPLHF	TGTGCCAGCAGCTCAGGACAGCCAAATTCACCCCTCCACTTT	NA	TRBV7-2	TRBJ1-6	NA
CASSLSTGVGNTEAFF	TGCGCCAGCAGCCTAAGCACAGGGGTGGGGAACACTGAAGCTTTCTTT	TRBD1	TRBV4-1	TRBJ1-1	NA
CASSYSRLPLHF	TGTGCCAGCAGTTACTCGAGGCTACCCCTCCACTTT	NA	TRBV6-2/TRBV6-3	TRBJ1-6	NA
CASRVTGNPNLSNQPQHF	TGTGCCAGCAGAGTCACAGGGAACCCTAACCTAAGCAATCAGCCCCAGCATTTT	NA	TRBV9	TRBJ1-5	NA
CASRQGAYGELFF	TGTGCCAGCAGGCAGGGGGCTTACGGGGAGCTGTTTTTT	TRBD1	TRBV5-6	TRBJ2-2	NA
CASSDTFGQGLIYEQYF	TGTGCCAGCAGTGATACGTTCGGGCAGGGGCTAATCTACGAGCAGTACTTC	NA	TRBV2	TRBJ2-7	NA
CASSLQGGNYEQYF	TGTGCCAGCAGCCTACAGGGAGGGAACTACGAGCAGTACTTC	NA	TRBV6-5	TRBJ2-7	NA
CASSLGEDYGYTF	TGTGCCAGCAGCTTGGGGGAGGACTATGGCTACACCTTC	NA	TRBV5-4	TRBJ1-2	NA
CAIGPLRGQLGNEQFF	TGTGCCATCGGACCATTACGGGGACAGCTGGGGAATGAGCAGTTCTTC	TRBD1	TRBV10-3	TRBJ2-1	NA
CASTDGGTYNEQFF	TGTGCCAGTACGGACGGGGGTACCTACAATGAGCAGTTCTTC	NA	TRBV19	TRBJ2-1	NA